This T cell receptor beta chain stems from a study of a mutant IDH1 vaccine in newly diagnosed glioma. Study at large: Vaccines were begun 4-6 weeks after radiotherapy alone, or with temozolomide cycles.

Time point in this sample: week 23, last vaccination. Vaccination used 300 ug of mutant IDH1 20-mer peptide per dose, with topical imiquimod. Astrocytomas found in donors were new, WHO grade 3 or 4, IDH1-mutant and ATRX-lost. Produced via immunoSEQ multiplex PCR; TCRdb's table is partial and in-frame only. The sample contains some 31,000 clones, around 80% of which appear only once. As for this clone: The antigen remains unidentified.

This TCR was recovered from a woman under 30 with glioma. The sample in question was PBMCs, obtained from a glioma patient whose treatment included an IDH1 peptide vaccine.

The CDR3 DNA reads as TGTGCCAGCGTTGGAGGGGCAGGGGATGAAAAACTGTTTTTT. Protein sequence: CASVGGAGDEKLFF. V usage is TRBV25-1 and J usage is TRBJ1-4; D is perhaps TRBD1 (6 bases). From germline, CDR1 is MGHDK and CDR2 SYGVNS. The CDR3 spans 14 residues. The germline V and J ends were trimmed by 8 bases and 6 bases, with 16 bases remaining between them.